The 17 T cell receptor delta chains below come from one sample, sequenced in a study of delta chains in infants with herpesvirus infections. TCR cDNA was made from PBMC RNA with gamma- and delta-chain-specific primers. TCRdb redid clone calling on the RT-PCR reads using CATT. The repertoire has several thousand delta-chain clones, approximately 29% of them found once; the top ten carry roughly 7.4%. The sequencing used peripheral blood, collected at time point 3 of longitudinal follow-up. The source of these receptors is a human donor who was a Ugandan infant, either HIV-exposed or HIV-unexposed (not recorded which).

The gene calls are TRDV1 and TRDJ1; D unclear. V lost 5 bases and J 7 bases, leaving 20 bases between the germline ends. This CDR3 comprises 15 residues. Looked up from germline, CDR1 is TSWWSYY and CDR2 is QGS. The CDR3 sequence: CALGSPMGPWVKLIF. CDR3 nucleotides: TGTGCTCTTGGGTCGCCTATGGGTCCGTGGGTTAAACTCATCTTT.

Remarks on this clone: A much larger clonotype is one base distant, so this may be a read error. The genes are TRDV2 and TRDJ3, with 13 positions matching TRDD3. CDR3 length equals 20 residues. Germline V CDR1 and CDR2: GEAIGNYY, EKD. DNA of the CDR3: TGTGCCTGTGACCCTACTGGGGGATACGGGAGCTCCTGTGACACCCGACAGATGTTTTTC. This translates into CACDPTGGYGSSCDTRQMFF.

The chain links TRDV3 to TRDJ1, with TRDD3 matching over 12 bases. The CDR3 has 18 residues. With 4 bases clipped from V and 3 bases from J, the junction kept 18 bases outside the gene matches. The germline V gene has CDR1 TVYSNPD and CDR2 GDNSRS (reference sequence). The CDR3 DNA reads TGTGCCTCCCAATGTCCCGATACTGGGGGATACTGCTCCGATAAACTCATCTTT. Translating it yields CASQCPDTGGYCSDKLIF. The full variable domain, rest sourced from reference TRDV3 and TRDJ1, is CDKVTQSSPDQTVASGSEVVLLCTYDTVYSNPDLFWYRIRPDYSFQFVFYGDNSRSEGADFTQGRFSVKHILTQKAFHLVISPVRTEDSATYYCASQCPDTGGYCSDKLIFGKGTRVTVEP.

The table lists this clone with a few counts. This may come from a read error, since a much larger clone is one base off. The same CDR3 arises from other DNA sequences in this sample as well. This sequence joins TRDV2 and TRDJ3, with TRDD3 identical over 13 bases. Trimming removed 4 bases from V and 1 base from J; junction bases left unmatched: 3. Germline CDR1 and CDR2: GEAIGNYY and EKD. The CDR3 loop spans 18 amino acids. Here the CDR3 reads CACDTGGYASWDTRQMFF. CDR3 bases: TGTGCCTGTGATACTGGGGGATACGCGTCCTGGGACACCCGACAGATGTTTTTC.

This chain uses TRDV1 with TRDJ2; maybe TRDD3 (5 bases). This CDR3 contains 16 residues. Trimming took 1 base from V and 8 from J, leaving 17 bases between them. Per the germline V gene, CDR1 is TSWWSYY and CDR2 is QGS. DNA for the CDR3: TGTGCTCTTGGGGAACAAAGGAGGGGAGCGGGCGCACAACTCTTCTTT. Translation gives CALGEQRRGAGAQLFF.

DNA for the CDR3: TGTGCTCTTGGGGAACCCGCCTTCCTCTCCAGCGGGGTTACCGATAAACTCATCTTT. Encoded protein: CALGEPAFLSSGVTDKLIF. J is TRDJ1 and V is TRDV1, with 7 bases lining up with TRDD2. The germline CDR1 and CDR2 sequences are TSWWSYY and QGS. The CDR3 totals 19 residues. J was trimmed by 2 bases and V by 1 base; bases with no gene match: 16.

By frequency in the sample, this clone is large. The rearrangement uses TRDV1 and TRDJ1, with 10 positions matching TRDD3. The CDR3 length is 19 residues. Unmatched junction bases numbered 13, after V lost 3 bases and J lost 0 bases. Germline-derived CDR1 and CDR2 are TSWWSYY and QGS. The CDR3 spells CALGDRRNWGIRYTDKLIF. CDR3 coding DNA: TGTGCTCTTGGGGACCGGCGCAACTGGGGGATCCGTTACACCGATAAACTCATCTTT.

By frequency in the sample, this clone is medium-sized (0.01 to 0.1%). The rearrangement links TRDV1 to TRDJ1, with TRDD3 matching 10 bases. This CDR3 region has 19 residues. After removal of 1 base from V and 0 bases from J, the junction contained 11 bases not matched to a gene. Germline V gene data show CDR1 as TSWWSYY and CDR2 as QGS. CDR3 sequence reads: CALGEPPTGGSRYTDKLIF. The CDR3 nucleotides read TGTGCTCTTGGGGAACCTCCTACTGGGGGATCTCGGTACACCGATAAACTCATCTTT.

With regard to this clone: A much larger clonotype is one base distant, so this may be a read error. The chain recombines TRDV2 with TRDJ3; 9 nucleotides line up with TRDD3. Trimming at V came to 0 bases and at J to 0 bases, leaving 5 bases not matched to a gene. The CDR3 consists of 19 residues. The germline CDR1 and CDR2 sequences are GEAIGNYY and EKD. CDR3 region: CACDTGGYKSSWDTRQMFF. In nucleotides, the CDR3 is TGTGCCTGTGACACCGGGGGATACAAGAGCTCCTGGGACACCCGACAGATGTTTTTC.

The V call is TRDV1, the J call TRDJ1, with TRDD3 identical over 13 bases. Germline CDR1 is TSWWSYY and CDR2 is QGS. This CDR3 is built from 23 residues. The junction had 25 bases not matched to a gene; V was cut back by 4 bases and J by 2 bases. CDR3 in DNA: TGTGCTCTTGGGGTCACTATTCCTGAACGGATACTGGGGGATACGCATCCAACCGATAAACTCATCTTT. This codes for CALGVTIPERILGDTHPTDKLIF.

This chain uses TRDV1 with TRDJ2; D is possibly TRDD3 (6 bases). Trimming stripped 2 bases from V and 5 bases from J, with 24 bases between. CDR1 is TSWWSYY and CDR2 is QGS in the germline V gene. The CDR3 is 19 residues long. CDR3: CALGEFGAGWGFSTAQLFF. The CDR3 nucleotides are TGTGCTCTTGGGGAATTCGGGGCGGGTTGGGGATTCTCTACAGCACAACTCTTCTTT.

This clone ranks as medium-sized. V is TRDV2 and J is TRDJ2; 9 nucleotides agree with TRDD3. V was pared by 3 bases and J by 0 bases, with 4 bases of the junction left unmatched. Germline CDR1 and CDR2: GEAIGNYY and EKD. The CDR3 length is 16 residues. The chain's CDR3 is CACDVLGEALTAQLFF. Here the CDR3 DNA reads TGTGCCTGTGACGTACTGGGGGAAGCTTTGACAGCACAACTCTTCTTT.

This clone was recorded only once. The V call is TRDV1, the J call TRDJ1, with 8 nucleotides matching TRDD3. V trimming: 2 bases; J trimming: 2 bases; junction bases outside the gene matches: 19. The CDR3 is made up of 20 amino acids. CDR1 TSWWSYY and CDR2 QGS come from the germline V gene. The CDR3 loop reads CALGEFLGVDYWGATDKLIF. The CDR3 nucleotides read TGTGCTCTTGGGGAATTCCTCGGAGTCGACTACTGGGGGGCGACCGATAAACTCATCTTT.

V is TRDV1 and J is TRDJ1; 8 bases are a match to TRDD3. CDR3 length: 20 residues. The junction had 19 bases not matched to a gene; V was cut back by 0 bases and J by 4 bases. Per germline, CDR1 TSWWSYY and CDR2 QGS. CDR3 protein: CALGELGLLGGEGLNDKLIF. In DNA, the CDR3 is TGTGCTCTTGGGGAACTGGGGCTACTGGGGGGAGAAGGACTTAACGATAAACTCATCTTT.

The J gene is TRDJ1, the V gene TRDV1; TRDD3 matches at 12 bases. The CDR3 has 18 residues. The V gene end was trimmed by 4 bases and the J gene end by 0 bases; junction bases not matched to a gene: 9. The V gene's germline CDR1 is TSWWSYY and CDR2 QGS. CDR3 region: CALGALYWGIQYTDKLIF. The CDR3 DNA reads as TGTGCTCTTGGGGCCTTATACTGGGGGATACAGTACACCGATAAACTCATCTTT.

The CDR3 region has the DNA TGTGCTCTTGGGGAACCCCCGTTTCCCCCAGGGGGATACGCTTGCTCCCCCAAACTCATCTTT. It is translated as CALGEPPFPPGGYACSPKLIF. J is TRDJ1 and V is TRDV1, with 10 bases fitting TRDD3. V lost 1 base and J lost 8; bases outside the gene matches: 25. The CDR3 spans 21 residues. The germline V gene encodes CDR1 TSWWSYY and CDR2 QGS.

On this clone itself: The same CDR3 is also encoded by other DNA sequences in this sample. This chain joins TRDV2 and TRDJ3; D may be TRDD3 (6 bases). This CDR3 comprises 19 residues. The germline gives CDR1 GEAIGNYY, CDR2 EKD. With 1 base removed from V and 0 bases from J, the gap between germline ends came to 15 bases. The CDR3 nucleotides are TGTGCCTGTGACACTGGGGGGTACAGGGGCTCCTGGGACACCCGACAGATGTTTTTC. As protein: CACDTGGYRGSWDTRQMFF.